This TCR beta chain was identified in a study of blood T cell repertoires in COVID-19. Study in general: Acute and convalescent COVID-19 samples came from the United States, Italy and Spain.

In the original workflow: Reference gene primer amplification in the assay estimated nucleated cell counts. The data were produced by immunoSEQ multiplex PCR, yet TCRdb's version contains in-frame clones alone and is incomplete. V and J calls plus clone size are reproduced from that table; the DNA served to infer D and trimming. The table has more than 150,000 clones, 80% to 85% seen once; the top ten hold about 4.9%. Germline V gene sequence: CDR1 KGHSH, CDR2 LQKENI. The V and J ends lost 3 bases and 4 bases respectively, with 18 bases between them. CDR3 size: 16 residues. The sequenced sample consisted of peripheral blood. V and J are TRBV18 and TRBJ1-1; possible D gene TRBD1, 6 bases. The clonotype was recovered from a woman in her thirties with acute or convalescent COVID-19. This chain's CDR3 is CASSPVQTGRLTEAFF. The CDR3 coding sequence is TGTGCCAGCTCACCGGTCCAAACAGGGCGTCTCACTGAAGCTTTCTTT. The full variable domain, completed using reference TRBV18 and TRBJ1-1, is NAGVMQNPRHLVRRRGQEARLRCSPMKGHSHVYWYRQLPEEGLKFMVYLQKENIIDESGMPKERFSAEFPKEGPSILRIQQVVRGDSAAYFCASSPVQTGRLTEAFFGQGTRLTVV.